The clone carrying this T cell receptor beta chain was observed a single time. The sample belongs to a study of blood T cell repertoires in COVID-19. Whole-study context: From the United States, Italy and Spain came samples of acute and convalescent COVID-19. T cells, B-cell-depleted T cells, or PBMCs supplied cDNA or gDNA.

Original analysis: For nucleated cells, counts were estimated from reference gene primer amplification. The protocol was immunoSEQ multiplex PCR, while the TCRdb copy is restricted to in-frame clones and leaves out a portion. D and trimming come from the DNA, and the V and J calls and clone size come from that table. The sample lists fewer than 90,000 clones, 88% seen once, with about 1.5% in the top ten. This receptor was identified in a human donor in a cohort sampled during active COVID-19. Input material: peripheral blood.

CDR3 amino acids: CASSPPRPGKTQYF. The DNA for the CDR3 is TGTGCCAGCTCACCACCGCGTCCGGGAAAGACCCAGTACTTC. This sequence joins TRBV18 and TRBJ2-5, with D possibly TRBD2 on 5 matching bases. This CDR3 has 14 amino acids. Trimming pared 0 bases from V and 6 bases from J, leaving 11 bases between. Germline CDR1 KGHSH, CDR2 LQKENI.